This T cell receptor (beta chain) emerged from a study of molecular identifiers for immune sequencing clone quantification. Concerning this clonotype: The antigen is undetermined.

Study-level findings and limits: Effector cells kept over 98% of their molecules in clones above 20 RNA copies, while naive cells kept under 1% there.

TCRdb independently ran MiXCR on the PCR reads; one entry per CDR3 protein. The sample holds a few hundred thousand distinct CDR3 sequences; approximately 25% are singletons and the top ten take roughly 0.79%. Sequencing input: naive CD8+ T cells from blood, with Jurkat cell RNA spiked in. Subset in this sample: FACS-sorted CD8+CD4-CCR7+CD45RA+ naive T cells. This receptor was taken from a human donor in good health. Some libraries in this study had Jurkat cell RNA spiked in.

CDR3 bases: TGCGCCAGCTCTGCGCCGGGAGGGGGCAACACCGGGGAGCTGTTTTTT. Translated: CASSAPGGGNTGELFF. J is TRBJ2-2 and V is TRBV4-1; tentative D call: TRBD2 (8 bases). The germline V gene encodes CDR1 MGHRA and CDR2 YSYEKL. The CDR3 totals 16 residues. V was trimmed by 8 bases and J by 2 bases, leaving 18 bases between them.